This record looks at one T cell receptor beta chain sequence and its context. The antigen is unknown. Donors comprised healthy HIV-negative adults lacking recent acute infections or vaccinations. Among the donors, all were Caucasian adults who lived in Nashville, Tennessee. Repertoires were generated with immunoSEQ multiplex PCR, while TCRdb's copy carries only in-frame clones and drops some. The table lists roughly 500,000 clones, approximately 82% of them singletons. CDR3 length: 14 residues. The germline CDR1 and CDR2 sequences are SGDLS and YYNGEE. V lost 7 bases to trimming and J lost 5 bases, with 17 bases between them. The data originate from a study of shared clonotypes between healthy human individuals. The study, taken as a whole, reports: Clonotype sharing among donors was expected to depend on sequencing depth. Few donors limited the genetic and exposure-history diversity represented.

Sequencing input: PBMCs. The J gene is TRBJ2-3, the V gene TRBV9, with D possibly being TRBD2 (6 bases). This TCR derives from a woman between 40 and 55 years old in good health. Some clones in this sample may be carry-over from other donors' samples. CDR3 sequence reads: CASGGGKEVDTQYF. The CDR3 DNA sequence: TGTGCCAGCGGCGGCGGGAAGGAGGTAGATACGCAGTATTTT.